What follows describes a single TCR beta chain. Its target is unknown. CDR3 length equals 13 residues. From germline, CDR1 is SGHRS and CDR2 YFSETQ. Trimming took 0 bases from V and 5 from J, leaving 5 bases between them. The entry originates in a study of spatial heterogeneity in lung cancer. Every TCR cDNA molecule bore a unique molecular identifier. TCRdb recomputed calls from the 5' RACE reads with MiXCR, one row per CDR3 protein. The top ten hold roughly 24% of the sample, which has about 110,000 distinct CDR3 sequences, about 10% seen once. Findings of the study overall: At tumor resection, ubiquitous expanded TCRs were detected in blood more often than later.

This sample's time point: blood at routine non-recurrence follow-up after resection. The sequence was obtained from a female donor with early-stage non-small cell lung cancer. The source material was PBMCs, sampled at follow-up. The V and J genes are TRBV5-1 and TRBJ2-2; possibly TRBD1 for D (5 bases). In DNA form, the CDR3 reads TGCGCCAGCAGCTTGGGACAGACCGGGGAGCTGTTTTTT. Translating gives CASSLGQTGELFF.